This TCR beta chain was captured by sequencing in a study of blood T cell repertoires in COVID-19. The overall study: Specimens from acute and convalescent COVID-19 originated in the United States, Italy and Spain.

Germline lookup yields CDR1 SGDLS and CDR2 YYNGEE. This CDR3 comprises 14 residues. Losses at the gene ends were 0 bases for V and 5 bases for J; bases not matched to a gene: 2. In the original workflow: Reference gene primer amplification in the assay estimated nucleated cell counts. Sequencing was performed with immunoSEQ multiplex PCR; in TCRdb, only in-frame clones are kept and a portion is missing. V, J and clone size are taken as reported in that table, and D and trimming were inferred from the DNA itself. The repertoire holds more than 300,000 clones, around 92% seen once, with around 6.6% in the top ten.

The sequenced sample was peripheral blood. The sequence was obtained from a young man who had recovered from COVID-19. This sequence joins TRBV9 and TRBJ1-1; 9 bases align to TRBD1. The CDR3 sequence is CASSVGQGVTEAFF. As DNA, the CDR3 is TGTGCCAGCAGCGTAGGACAGGGGGTGACTGAAGCTTTCTTT. The whole variable domain, remainder taken from reference TRBV9 and TRBJ1-1, is DSGVTQTPKHLITATGQRVTLRCSPRSGDLSVYWYQQSLDQGLQFLIQYYNGEERAKGNILERFSAQQFPDLHSELNLSSLELGDSALYFCASSVGQGVTEAFFGQGTRLTVV.